This T cell receptor (beta chain) emerged from a study of monozygotic twins with inflammatory bowel disease. The CDR3 runs to 16 residues. Germline V gene data show CDR1 as SGHRS and CDR2 as YFSETQ. From the 5' RACE reads, TCRdb lists one entry per CDR3 protein and no DNA. This specimen shows about 330,000 distinct CDR3 sequences; the ten leading clones hold under 2.5%. Sequencing input: blood. This clonotype was sampled from a human donor with ulcerative colitis or Crohn's disease, or a healthy co-twin of an affected twin (not recorded which). The rearrangement uses TRBV5-1 and TRBJ2-1; TCRdb indicates TRBD2, and absent DNA this call remains unverified. CDR3 residues: CASSLMAGGGLNEQFF.